The following is a T cell receptor (beta chain) sequence with its context. Its antigen is unknown. This entry comes from a study of response to subunit inactivated influenza vaccine. The study, taken as a whole, reports: It was suggested by the authors that few new T cells are recruited by each seasonal influenza vaccination.

Germline values: CDR1 MDHEN, CDR2 SYDVKM. V dropped 4 bases and J dropped 1 base, with 10 bases sitting between them. This CDR3 is built from 14 residues. TCRdb re-analysed the RT-PCR reads in MiXCR, keeping a single row per CDR3 protein. The table shows hundreds of thousands of distinct CDR3 sequences, with around 8% occurring only once. The V and J genes are TRBV28 and TRBJ1-2; D is ambiguous. The receptor's source is a man between 45 and 75 years old who received an inactivated influenza vaccine. Sample: PBMCs from blood, taken less than 30 months after vaccination. CDR3 loop: CASSSGSLNYGYTF. The CDR3 region has the DNA TGTGCCAGCAGTTCTGGCAGCCTTAACTATGGCTACACCTTC.